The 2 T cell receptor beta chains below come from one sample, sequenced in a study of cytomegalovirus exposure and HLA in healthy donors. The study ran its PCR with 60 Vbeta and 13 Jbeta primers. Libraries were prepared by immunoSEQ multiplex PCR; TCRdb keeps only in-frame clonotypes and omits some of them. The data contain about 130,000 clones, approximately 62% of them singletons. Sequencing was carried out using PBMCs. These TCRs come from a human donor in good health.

The chain's CDR3 is CASSQGNRGNEKLFF. The CDR3 DNA reads TGCGCCAGCAGCCAAGGCAACCGGGGAAATGAAAAACTGTTTTTT. The rearrangement links TRBV4-3 to TRBJ1-4, with D unclear. Germline V gene data show CDR1 as LGHNA and CDR2 as YSLEER. With 1 base removed from V and 5 bases from J, the gap between germline ends came to 11 bases. This CDR3 contains 15 residues.

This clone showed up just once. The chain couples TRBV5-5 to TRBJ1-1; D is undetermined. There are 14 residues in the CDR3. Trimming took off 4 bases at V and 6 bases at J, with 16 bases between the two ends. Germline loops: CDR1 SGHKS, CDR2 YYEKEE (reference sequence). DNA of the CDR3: TGTGCCAGCAGCCTGCGGGATATGATTGCTGAAGCTTTCTTT. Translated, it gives CASSLRDMIAEAFF. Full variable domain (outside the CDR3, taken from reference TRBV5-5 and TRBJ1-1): DAGVTQSPTHLIKTRGQQVTLRCSPISGHKSVSWYQQVLGQGPQFIFQYYEKEERGRGNFPDRFSARQFPNYSSELNVNALLLGDSALYLCASSLRDMIAEAFFGQGTRLTVV.